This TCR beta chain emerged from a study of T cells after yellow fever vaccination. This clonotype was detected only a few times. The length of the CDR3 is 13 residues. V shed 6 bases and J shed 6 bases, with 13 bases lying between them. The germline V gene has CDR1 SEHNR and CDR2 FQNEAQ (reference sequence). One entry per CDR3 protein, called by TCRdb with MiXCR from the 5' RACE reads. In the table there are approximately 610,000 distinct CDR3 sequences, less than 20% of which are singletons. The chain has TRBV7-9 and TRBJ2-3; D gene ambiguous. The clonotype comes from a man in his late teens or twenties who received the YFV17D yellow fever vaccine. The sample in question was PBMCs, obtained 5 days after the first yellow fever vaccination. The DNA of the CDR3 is TGTGCCAGCAGATACCCGAACAGTGATACGCAGTATTTT. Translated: CASRYPNSDTQYF.